The following is a T cell receptor (beta chain) sequence with its context. Authors' data handling: The distant-metastasis classifier for papillary thyroid cancer was built from CDR3 differences across clinicopathological groups. TCRdb called clones again from the PCR reads with MiXCR. None of the V and J calls come from the authors' own analysis; TCRdb made them. The sample includes approximately 16,000 clones, about 29% of them seen just once. Thyroid surgery had not been preceded by any treatment in any patient. The CDR3 runs to 15 residues. Trimming shortened V by 2 bases and J by 3 bases, and 14 bases separated the two germline ends. CDR1 and CDR2 (germline): MNHNS, SASEGT. This specimen comes from a study of metastatic and nonmetastatic thyroid tumors. Study information: Repertoire comparisons spanned blood and tumor or nodule tissue from malignant and benign thyroid patients.

The TCR was taken from a male donor with papillary thyroid cancer or a benign thyroid nodule (not recorded which). Some clones in this sample may be carry-over from other donors' samples. Sequencing input: tumor tissue. This chain connects TRBV6-1 to TRBJ2-7; maybe TRBD2 (6 bases). The CDR3 is CASSEPGRGLYEQYF. The CDR3 bases are TGTGCCAGCAGTGAACCCGGGAGAGGGCTCTACGAGCAGTACTTC.